The 20 T cell receptor beta chains in this list originate from one sample, sequenced in a study of metastatic and nonmetastatic thyroid tumors. Thyroid surgery was performed in patients who had received no treatment beforehand. MiXCR was used by TCRdb to re-call the PCR reads. Of about 40,000 clones listed, over 9.5% are singletons. Sequenced material: blood. These receptors originate from a female donor with papillary thyroid cancer or a benign thyroid nodule (not recorded which). Some clones in this sample may be carry-over from other donors' samples.

This chain links TRBV20-1 with TRBJ2-2, with D possibly TRBD2 on 6 matching bases. The CDR3 loop spans 13 amino acids. Germline loops: CDR1 DFQATT, CDR2 SNEGSKA (reference sequence). This chain's CDR3 is CSGAGVNTGELFF. CDR3 in DNA: TGCAGCGGAGCGGGTGTGAACACCGGGGAGCTGTTTTTT.

This clone was seen many times. For the CDR3, the DNA is TGTGCCAGCAGCACCCCGGGGGAGACAGGGGGCCTCTCACCCCTCCACTTT. This translates into CASSTPGETGGLSPLHF. V usage is TRBV5-6 and J usage is TRBJ1-6; 10 bases line up with TRBD1. CDR3 length: 17 residues. With V trimmed by 4 bases and J by 10 bases, 14 bases remained unmatched. The germline gives CDR1 SGHDT, CDR2 YYEEEE. Filled out from reference TRBV5-6 and TRBJ1-6, the complete variable domain reads DAGVTQSPTHLIKTRGQQVTLRCSPKSGHDTVSWYQQALGQGPQFIFQYYEEEERQRGNFPDRFSGHQFPNYSSELNVNALLLGDSALYLCASSTPGETGGLSPLHFGNGTRLTVT.

In this sample, this clone turned up many times. V usage is TRBV29-1 and J usage is TRBJ1-3; TRBD1 is a possible D gene (5 bases). Germline-derived CDR1 and CDR2 are SQVTM and ANQGSEA. The CDR3 is 12 residues long. The germline V and J ends were trimmed by 4 bases and 4 bases, with 8 bases remaining between them. As DNA, the CDR3 is TGCAGCGTTGGGGACGGAGGAAACACCATATATTTT. This sequence encodes CSVGDGGNTIYF.

At least ten counts were recorded for this clone. The gene calls are TRBV9 and TRBJ1-4, with TRBD1 matching 9 bases. V lost 3 bases and J lost 5; bases outside the gene matches: 8. The CDR3 covers 16 residues. Looked up from germline, CDR1 is SGDLS and CDR2 is YYNGEE. This chain's CDR3 is CASSGTSTGGNEKLFF. CDR3 DNA sequence: TGTGCCAGCAGCGGAACCTCGACAGGGGGAAATGAAAAACTGTTTTTT.

Many counts were recorded for this clone. The chain is built from TRBV7-3 and TRBJ2-1; D not certain. The ends were cut back, 2 bases at V and 5 bases at J, with 4 bases in the middle. CDR3 length equals 12 residues. The germline V gene has CDR1 SGHTA and CDR2 FQGTGA. For the CDR3, the DNA is TGTGCCAGCAGCTTAGGGAACAATGAGCAGTTCTTC. Its translation is CASSLGNNEQFF.

This clone was detected many times. The gene calls are TRBV5-1 and TRBJ2-7; TRBD1 might be the D (6 bases). The CDR3 contains 15 residues. Germline assignment: CDR1 SGHRS and CDR2 YFSETQ. Deletions cut 2 bases from V and 6 bases from J, with 18 bases between. The CDR3 DNA reads TGCGCCAGCAGCTTTTTCACAGGGTTTTGGATCGAGCAGTACTTC. Protein: CASSFFTGFWIEQYF.

There are many counts of this clone. V is TRBV10-3 and J is TRBJ2-7; D possibly matches TRBD1 or TRBD2 (6 bases each). V dropped 4 bases and J dropped 4 bases, with 20 bases sitting between them. Germline assignment: CDR1 ENHRY and CDR2 SYGVKD. The CDR3 extends over 16 amino acids. This chain's CDR3 is CAISVGGAGAVYEQYF. Written as DNA, the CDR3 is TGTGCCATCAGTGTCGGGGGCGCAGGGGCCGTATACGAGCAGTACTTC.

This clone was counted at least ten times. V and J are TRBV12-3 or TRBV12-4 and TRBJ1-3, with no clear D. The CDR3 spans 13 residues. V was clipped by 5 bases and J by 6 bases, with 11 bases between them. CDR3 residues: CASSNPILNTIYF. In DNA, the CDR3 is TGTGCCAGCAGTAACCCTATCCTAAACACCATATATTTT.

A few counts support this clone. It may be a read error: a sequence one base away is much more abundant. Other DNA sequences in this specimen translate into the identical CDR3. V gene TRBV10-3 combines with J gene TRBJ2-3; no reliable D call. From germline, CDR1 is ENHRY and CDR2 SYGVKD. The CDR3 consists of 13 residues. Trimming took 10 bases from V and 4 from J, leaving 15 bases between them. DNA for the CDR3: TGTGCCACAATGGGTTATGGGGCAGATACGCAGTATTTT. Protein product: CATMGYGADTQYF.

This clone was picked up many times. J is TRBJ1-5 and V is TRBV28; 10 nucleotides agree with TRBD1. CDR3 length: 16 amino acids. The V gene's germline CDR1 is MDHEN and CDR2 SYDVKM. J gave up 6 bases and V 6 bases, and 11 bases lay outside the gene matches. The CDR3 is CASSSPGDRGVQPQHF. In DNA form, the CDR3 reads TGTGCCAGCAGCTCTCCGGGGGACAGGGGCGTTCAGCCCCAGCATTTT.

This clone was observed many times. V and J are TRBV9 and TRBJ2-3; maybe TRBD1 (5 bases). Germline V lookup: CDR1 SGDLS, CDR2 YYNGEE. The CDR3 loop spans 15 amino acids. The V and J ends lost 1 base and 2 bases respectively, with 11 bases between them. The CDR3 spells CASSVQGTLTDTQYF. DNA for the CDR3: TGTGCCAGCAGCGTACAGGGTACCCTCACAGATACGCAGTATTTT.

This clone has only a few counts. The chain is built from TRBV6-1 and TRBJ1-3; weak D call: TRBD1 (5 bases). CDR1 is MNHNS, CDR2 SASEGT, per germline. The CDR3 extends over 14 amino acids. V was trimmed by 7 bases and J by 0 bases, leaving 10 bases between them. The CDR3 here is CASKTQDSGNTIYF. CDR3 coding DNA: TGTGCCAGCAAGACACAGGACTCTGGAAACACCATATATTTT.

This clone was counted ten times or more. A much larger clone is a single base away; this may be a read error. Additional DNA sequences in this sample encode the identical CDR3. J is TRBJ1-2 and V is TRBV6-4, with D hard to call. Germline V gene data show CDR1 as MRHNA and CDR2 as SNTAGT. Trimming removed 2 bases at V and 8 bases at J, with 15 bases between. This CDR3 region has 14 residues. The CDR3 nucleotides are TGTGCCAGCAGTGACCGGACCGGGGATGGAGGCTACACCTTC. Its protein is CASSDRTGDGGYTF.

The table lists this clone with a few counts. The chain combines TRBV6-1 with TRBJ2-7, with D unresolved. There are 14 residues in the CDR3. V was pared by 1 base and J by 6 bases, with 13 bases between. Germline CDR1 is MNHNS and CDR2 is SASEGT. CDR3 loop: CASSEVILGSEQYF. CDR3 bases: TGTGCCAGCAGTGAAGTTATCCTAGGCTCCGAGCAGTACTTC.

This clone has at least ten counts. The chain has TRBV6-1 and TRBJ2-7; D gene ambiguous. This CDR3 region has 14 residues. Germline V gives CDR1 MNHNS, CDR2 SASEGT. V was trimmed by 1 base and J by 6 bases, leaving 13 bases between them. CDR3 sequence reads: CASSEGIRGSEQYF. The CDR3 DNA reads TGTGCCAGCAGTGAAGGTATCCGAGGCTCCGAGCAGTACTTC.

This clone was observed a few times. This clone may be a read error of a much larger clone one base away. V usage is TRBV20-1 and J usage is TRBJ2-1; a weak D match, TRBD2 (6 bases). Germline CDR1 and CDR2: DFQATT and SNEGSKA (reference sequence). This CDR3 region has 17 residues. Trimming shortened V by 3 bases and J by 3 bases, and 21 bases separated the two germline ends. CDR3 sequence: CSARPHLGTPIYNEQFF. DNA for the CDR3: TGCAGTGCTAGGCCCCACTTAGGGACTCCCATCTACAATGAGCAGTTCTTC.

Points on this clone: A much larger clonotype is one base distant, so this may be a read error. V is TRBV18 and J is TRBJ1-1, with TRBD1 matching 9 bases. The CDR3 length is 15 residues. The J segment lost 3 bases and the V segment lost 4 bases, leaving 6 bases of the junction unmatched. CDR1 and CDR2 from the germline V gene are KGHSH and LQKENI. The CDR3 nucleotides read TGTGCCAGCTCACAAGGGACAGGGATTTACACTGAAGCTTTCTTT. Its protein is CASSQGTGIYTEAFF.

This clone was counted ten times or more. This chain connects TRBV14 to TRBJ2-2; D remains ambiguous. This CDR3 region has 14 residues. Germline lookup yields CDR1 SGHDN and CDR2 FVKESK. V was shortened by 3 bases and J by 1 base, with 6 bases between the two germline ends. As DNA, the CDR3 is TGTGCCAGCAGCCAGAATTGGAACACCGGGGAGCTGTTTTTT. Amino acids: CASSQNWNTGELFF.

This clone was seen many times. The chain uses TRBV11-2 and TRBJ1-1, with D possibly being TRBD1 (6 bases). The V gene lost 3 bases and the J gene lost 10 bases, with 15 bases spanning the gap. CDR3 length: 13 amino acids. Germline CDR1 is SGHAT and CDR2 is FQNNGV. The DNA of the CDR3 is TGTGCCAGCAGCTTTTCCACAGGGCTGGGAGCTTTCTTT. Translation gives CASSFSTGLGAFF.

The V and J genes are TRBV19 and TRBJ1-5; 7 bases fit TRBD1. J gave up 6 bases and V 4 bases, and 0 bases lay outside the gene matches. Germline V CDR1 and CDR2: LNHDA, SQIVND (reference sequence). The CDR3 totals 12 residues. CDR3 nucleotide sequence: TGTGCCAGTAGTAGACAGGGTCAGCCCCAGCATTTT. This translates into CASSRQGQPQHF. The full variable domain, in which reference TRBV19 and TRBJ1-5 provide the parts outside the CDR3, is DGGITQSPKYLFRKEGQNVTLSCEQNLNHDAMYWYRQDPGQGLRLIYYSQIVNDFQKGDIAEGYSVSREKKESFPLTVTSAQKNPTAFYLCASSRQGQPQHFGDGTRLSIL.